The clone carrying this TCR beta chain was counted between two and nine times. Its antigen is still unknown. The sample originates from a study of PD-L1 blockade in urothelial cancer. Study at large: When patients started atezolizumab in about 2014, it was given at 1,200 mg intravenously every 3 weeks. Broader study findings: Durable benefit accompanied greater 3-week expansion of tumor-associated blood clones. Below-median TCR clonality that was measured in pretreatment blood predicted better survival.

Sequencing was performed with immunoSEQ multiplex PCR; in TCRdb, only in-frame clones are kept and a portion is missing. The profile shows about 45,000 clones, about four fifths of them singletons. V was clipped by 2 bases and J by 0 bases; unmatched bases: 3. Per germline, CDR1 SGHTA and CDR2 FQGTGA. The CDR3 loop spans 16 amino acids. Specified time point: peripheral blood 6 weeks after treatment start. The patients had locally advanced or metastatic urothelial carcinoma. Here the sequenced sample was PBMCs, taken around atezolizumab (anti-PD-L1) treatment. This chain uses TRBV7-3 with TRBJ2-1, with TRBD2 matching 8 bases. The TCR comes from a man in his sixties with urothelial cancer. Written as DNA, the CDR3 is TGTGCCAGCAGCTTATTAGCGGGGTCCTCCTACAATGAGCAGTTCTTC. It translates to CASSLLAGSSYNEQFF.